This TCR beta chain is from a study of blood T cell repertoires in COVID-19 (dated by TCRdb to 2018 to 2020). Notes on the research overall: The collaborator samples originated in the United States, Italy and Spain and spanned the acute and convalescent phases of COVID-19. The prospective study material was composed of cDNA or gDNA derived from T cells, B-cell-depleted T cells, or PBMCs. Deeply sampled blood TCRbeta repertoires from subjects exposed to, actively infected with, or recovered from COVID-19 were included in the dataset. The repertoires were released in a freely available public database meant as a resource for research on the immune response to SARS-CoV-2. Samples were obtained from the ongoing ImmuneRACE study (first 160 participants) and from some 1,300 subjects provided by 6 global collaborators. Nearly every sample came with metadata listing a de-identified subject ID, COVID-19 status, age in years and sex. HLA class I and class II types, where available, came from metadata supplied by the sample provider rather than from assay-based typing.

The immunoSEQ Assay, a bias-controlled multiplex PCR, was used to amplify TCRbeta CDR3 regions from genomic DNA. Per the source publication's procedure: Nucleated cell counts per sample were estimated from amplification of reference gene primers within the assay. To quantify the absolute abundance of each unique TCRbeta CDR3 rearrangement, sequence reads were collapsed and filtered. Productive Simpson clonality was computed per sample as the square root of Simpson's diversity index over productive rearrangements. TCRdb stores this immuneACCESS table with in-frame sequences only. Part of the clones is absent; in the studies checked, under half of the shortfall reflects unresolved V genes, and no reason is known for the rest. V and J calls and clone size come straight from that table; D and trimming were deduced from the DNA. The sample table holds under 200,000 clones, of which roughly 90% were seen once. The ten biggest clones cover about 5.3% of the sample.

The germline V gene sets CDR1 to KGHDR and CDR2 to SFDVKD. The CDR3, from cysteine to phenylalanine, totals 16 residues. Only CDR3 DNA is held: 48 bases, read in frame from base 1. The germline V end is reduced by 5 bases and the J end by 3 bases; junction bases left unmatched: 8. Comments on this clone: Its antigen has not been determined. No much larger clonotype is one base removed from it; base qualities were not supplied.

Results and caveats for the whole study, not just this receptor: How much clinical and demographic metadata was included differed by source and by participant, and the metadata was provided uncurated.

At one collaborating source in Seattle, patients were enrolled during active infection and were followed longitudinally through the course of disease. Each collaborating institution followed its own protocols to collect whole blood in K2EDTA tubes. For TCRbeta analysis, collaborators shipped samples as frozen whole blood, isolated PBMCs, or DNA extracted from either of those sample types. The sequence derives from a man aged 18 to 30 with COVID-19, enrolled during active disease. Sample: peripheral blood. The chain links TRBV24-1 with TRBJ1-4, with TRBD1 identical over 7 junction bases. The sequenced DNA: TGTGCCACCAGTGTTCCCCTCAGGGGGGCTAATGAAAAACTGTTTTTT. This sequence encodes CATSVPLRGANEKLFF.